Below, 25 T cell receptor beta chains from the same sample are listed, as sequenced in a study of cytomegalovirus exposure and HLA in healthy donors. The repertoire was sequenced with immunoSEQ multiplex PCR; TCRdb's copy has only in-frame clones and lacks some. The sample carries more than 95,000 clones, around 87% recorded once. Sequencing input: PBMCs. Every receptor here comes from a woman under 30 in good health and CMV-seropositive.

The V call is TRBV27, the J call TRBJ2-5, with 11 bases identical to TRBD2. With V trimmed by 4 bases and J by 2 bases, 6 bases remained unmatched. CDR1 MNHEY and CDR2 SMNVEV come from the germline V gene (reference sequence). The CDR3 extends over 16 amino acids. The CDR3 here is CASSSGLAGSQETQYF. For the CDR3, the DNA is TGTGCCAGCAGTTCCGGACTAGCGGGTTCACAAGAGACCCAGTACTTC.

V is TRBV10-3 and J is TRBJ2-2; D remains ambiguous. Germline-derived CDR1 and CDR2 are ENHRY and SYGVKD. The V end was cut by 3 bases, the J end by 6 bases, with 8 bases between. This CDR3 region has 13 residues. CDR3 protein: CAISDGYAGELFF. The CDR3 coding sequence is TGTGCCATCAGTGACGGGTACGCCGGGGAGCTGTTTTTT.

CDR3 nucleotide sequence: TGTGCCAGCAGTTCACAGGGGGCGAACCTCTACAATGAGCAGTTCTTC. This codes for CASSSQGANLYNEQFF. The V call is TRBV28, the J call TRBJ2-1, with 9 nucleotides matching TRBD1. J gave up 3 bases and V 4 bases, and 7 bases lay outside the gene matches. Germline V lookup: CDR1 MDHEN, CDR2 SYDVKM. The CDR3 spans 16 residues. Full variable domain (missing parts from reference TRBV28 and TRBJ2-1): DVKVTQSSRYLVKRTGEKVFLECVQDMDHENMFWYRQDPGLGLRLIYFSYDVKMKEKGDIPEGYSVSREKKERFSLILESASTNQTSMYLCASSSQGANLYNEQFFGPGTRLTVL.

This clone was seen just once. This rearrangement joins TRBV28 to TRBJ1-3, with no clear D. In germline, CDR1 is MDHEN, CDR2 SYDVKM. Trimming left V 4 bases short and J 0 bases short, with 4 bases between. The CDR3 is made up of 13 amino acids. DNA for the CDR3: TGTGCCAGCAGTTCCGGCTCTGGAAACACCATATATTTT. This translates into CASSSGSGNTIYF.

This chain links TRBV7-9 with TRBJ2-3; D is unresolved. V was cut by 3 bases and J by 0 bases, with 7 bases left in between. CDR1 is SEHNR, CDR2 FQNEAQ, per germline (reference sequence). This CDR3 is built from 14 residues. CDR3 coding DNA: TGTGCCAGCAGCTTTAGCAAAAGCACAGATACGCAGTATTTT. This codes for CASSFSKSTDTQYF.

The genes are TRBV5-1 and TRBJ2-5, with a tentative D call TRBD1 (5 bases). The ends were cut back, 3 bases at V and 5 bases at J, with 14 bases in the middle. The germline V gene encodes CDR1 SGHRS and CDR2 YFSETQ. This CDR3 comprises 14 residues. CDR3: CASSSTGARETQYF. CDR3 coding DNA: TGCGCCAGCAGCTCTACTGGGGCCAGGGAGACCCAGTACTTC.

This clone was recorded only once. V gene TRBV6-6 combines with J gene TRBJ1-6, with D possibly TRBD1 on 5 matching bases. Trimming removed 7 bases at V and 1 base at J, with 14 bases between. This CDR3 contains 16 residues. Germline CDR1 reads MNHNY; CDR2 reads SVGAGI (reference sequence). CDR3 sequence (DNA): TGTGCCAGCAAATCCCAGGGTTTTTCCTATAATTCACCCCTCCACTTT. It yields the protein CASKSQGFSYNSPLHF.

CDR3 nucleotides: TGCGCCAGCAGTCTACGGGCGGGGAGGGATCAGCCCCAGCATTTT. It specifies CASSLRAGRDQPQHF. V is TRBV10-2 and J is TRBJ1-5; unclear D gene. Germline V lookup: CDR1 WSHSY, CDR2 SAAADI. This CDR3 contains 15 residues. V was trimmed by 5 bases and J by 5 bases, leaving 16 bases between them.

The J gene is TRBJ1-5, the V gene TRBV29-1; TRBD1 might be the D (6 bases). Germline values: CDR1 SQVTM, CDR2 ANQGSEA. The V gene lost 4 bases and the J gene lost 0 bases, with 10 bases spanning the gap. This CDR3 is built from 14 residues. CDR3 bases: TGCAGCGTTGGGACAGCGAATAGCAATCAGCCCCAGCATTTT. It encodes CSVGTANSNQPQHF.

This clone was detected once. The chain recombines TRBV28 with TRBJ1-5; possibly TRBD1 for D (6 bases). This CDR3 contains 14 residues. Per the germline V gene, CDR1 is MDHEN and CDR2 is SYDVKM. Deletions cut 10 bases from V and 4 bases from J, with 17 bases between. The CDR3 region is CAIQGAGENQPQHF. CDR3 nucleotides: TGTGCCATCCAAGGGGCAGGGGAGAATCAGCCCCAGCATTTT.

The CDR3, as DNA: TGTGCCAGCAGCTTGGACCAGACAGGGGGCGGCTCCTACGAGCAGTACTTC. Translating it yields CASSLDQTGGGSYEQYF. The V call is TRBV11-2, the J call TRBJ2-7; 10 bases align to TRBD1. The CDR3 loop spans 17 amino acids. CDR1 SGHAT and CDR2 FQNNGV come from the germline V gene. The ends lost 3 bases at V and 0 bases at J; junction bases unmatched: 8.

This chain connects TRBV6-1 to TRBJ2-7; D is unresolved. Germline V gene data show CDR1 as MNHNS and CDR2 as SASEGT. The V gene lost 6 bases and the J gene lost 2 bases, with 17 bases spanning the gap. The CDR3 spans 15 residues. DNA for the CDR3: TGTGCCAGCAGGAGAAGATGGGCGCTTCCCTACGAGCAGTACTTC. Its translation: CASRRRWALPYEQYF.

The chain couples TRBV18 to TRBJ2-5, with 8 positions matching TRBD2. CDR1 KGHSH and CDR2 LQKENI come from the germline V gene. V was clipped by 2 bases and J by 2 bases; unmatched bases: 7. The CDR3 runs to 16 residues. In nucleotides, the CDR3 is TGTGCCAGCTCACCAGACCTCCAGCGGGGGCAAGAGACCCAGTACTTC. Amino acid sequence: CASSPDLQRGQETQYF. Complete variable domain (other parts from reference TRBV18 and TRBJ2-5): NAGVMQNPRHLVRRRGQEARLRCSPMKGHSHVYWYRQLPEEGLKFMVYLQKENIIDESGMPKERFSAEFPKEGPSILRIQQVVRGDSAAYFCASSPDLQRGQETQYFGPGTRLLVL.

The chain couples TRBV7-3 to TRBJ2-2; D is perhaps TRBD2 (5 bases). Trimming took off 2 bases at V and 4 bases at J, with 8 bases between the two ends. Germline CDR1 is SGHTA and CDR2 is FQGTGA. This CDR3 has 14 residues. CDR3 sequence reads: CASSLEGGTGELFF. The CDR3 region has the DNA TGTGCCAGCAGCTTAGAGGGTGGCACCGGGGAGCTGTTTTTT.

The V gene is TRBV7-9, the J gene TRBJ1-2, with 7 bases matching TRBD1. Germline assignment: CDR1 SEHNR and CDR2 FQNEAQ (reference sequence). The CDR3 has 15 residues. V shed 5 bases and J 4 bases; nucleotides not matched to a gene: 10. The CDR3 loop is CASSQTGATIYGYTF. The CDR3 nucleotides are TGTGCCAGCAGCCAAACAGGGGCAACGATCTATGGCTACACCTTC.

This sequence joins TRBV9 and TRBJ1-2, with D tentatively TRBD1 (6 bases). The CDR3 sequence is 15 residues long. CDR1 and CDR2 from the germline V gene are SGDLS and YYNGEE. V was cut by 0 bases and J by 3 bases, with 12 bases left in between. CDR3 loop: CASSVEARGDYGYTF. DNA for the CDR3: TGTGCCAGCAGCGTAGAGGCCAGGGGCGACTATGGCTACACCTTC.

The rearrangement joins TRBV5-1 to TRBJ1-1; D unclear. CDR1 is SGHRS and CDR2 is YFSETQ in the germline V gene. The V end lost 5 bases, the J end lost 0 bases, and 14 bases lay between the germline ends. The CDR3 has 15 residues. In DNA form, the CDR3 reads TGCGCCAGCAGACGCATTGCGCGTATGAACACTGAAGCTTTCTTT. Its protein is CASRRIARMNTEAFF.

The table lists this clone with a count of one. This chain joins TRBV20-1 and TRBJ2-1; D gene ambiguous. This CDR3 is built from 11 residues. Trimming removed 6 bases from V and 9 bases from J, with 12 bases in between. Germline V CDR1 and CDR2: DFQATT, SNEGSKA (reference sequence). CDR3 protein: CSASRRGEQFF. Here the CDR3 DNA reads TGCAGTGCCTCTAGGCGCGGTGAGCAGTTCTTC.

This rearrangement joins TRBV4-1 to TRBJ1-5; D is uncertain. The CDR3 has 15 amino acids. V was cut by 0 bases and J by 2 bases, with 8 bases left in between. Per the germline V gene, CDR1 is MGHRA and CDR2 is YSYEKL. This CDR3 reads CASSQDGRGNQPQHF. CDR3 bases: TGCGCCAGCAGCCAAGATGGGCGGGGCAATCAGCCCCAGCATTTT.

The J gene is TRBJ1-1, the V gene TRBV5-4; tentatively, D is TRBD1 (6 bases). V was cut by 4 bases and J by 0 bases, with 10 bases left in between. The CDR3 consists of 14 residues. Germline CDR1 and CDR2: SGHNT and YYREEE (reference sequence). The chain's CDR3 is CASSQTGVNTEAFF. The CDR3 DNA reads as TGTGCCAGCAGCCAGACAGGTGTGAACACTGAAGCTTTCTTT.

The sample holds a few counts of this clone. V is TRBV11-2 and J is TRBJ1-6; D possibly corresponds to TRBD1 (6 bases). The CDR3 sequence is 14 residues long. CDR1 and CDR2 from the germline V gene are SGHAT and FQNNGV. Trimming pared 3 bases from V and 7 bases from J, leaving 10 bases between. The CDR3 sequence is CASSFRDRNSPLHF. CDR3 nucleotides: TGTGCCAGCAGCTTTCGAGACAGGAATTCACCCCTCCACTTT.

This clone was observed once. CDR3: CASSPFGGGTEAFF. The CDR3 DNA follows: TGTGCCAGCTCACCATTTGGGGGGGGAACTGAAGCTTTCTTT. The chain couples TRBV18 to TRBJ1-1, with D perhaps TRBD1 (5 bases). Between the trimmed V and J ends, which lost 2 bases and 5 bases, there was a span of 12 bases. The CDR3 totals 14 residues. Looked up from germline, CDR1 is KGHSH and CDR2 is LQKENI.

The V and J genes are TRBV2 and TRBJ2-5; TRBD2 aligns across 12 bases. The V segment lost 7 bases and the J segment 2 bases; nucleotides outside the gene matches: 11. The germline CDR1 and CDR2 sequences are SNHLY and FYNNEI. The CDR3 totals 17 residues. The CDR3: CASTSLAGGRSQETQYF. The CDR3 DNA reads TGTGCCAGCACATCGCTAGCGGGGGGGCGGTCACAAGAGACCCAGTACTTC.

The chain has TRBV5-4 and TRBJ2-5; a possible D gene is TRBD2 (6 bases). Germline CDR1 SGHNT, CDR2 YYREEE (reference sequence). V shed 5 bases and J shed 5 bases, with 13 bases lying between them. The CDR3 length is 13 residues. The CDR3 loop is CASSRDSGETQYF. The CDR3 coding sequence is TGTGCCAGCAGTCGGGACTCCGGGGAGACCCAGTACTTC.

This clone was counted a few times. CDR3 DNA sequence: TGTGCCAGCAGCCATATCGGGACTAGCGTCAATGAGCAGTTCTTC. Translated: CASSHIGTSVNEQFF. The chain employs TRBV7-3 and TRBJ2-1, with TRBD2 identical over 10 bases. The V segment lost 5 bases and the J segment 6 bases; nucleotides outside the gene matches: 7. From germline, CDR1 is SGHTA and CDR2 FQGTGA. The CDR3 is 15 residues long.